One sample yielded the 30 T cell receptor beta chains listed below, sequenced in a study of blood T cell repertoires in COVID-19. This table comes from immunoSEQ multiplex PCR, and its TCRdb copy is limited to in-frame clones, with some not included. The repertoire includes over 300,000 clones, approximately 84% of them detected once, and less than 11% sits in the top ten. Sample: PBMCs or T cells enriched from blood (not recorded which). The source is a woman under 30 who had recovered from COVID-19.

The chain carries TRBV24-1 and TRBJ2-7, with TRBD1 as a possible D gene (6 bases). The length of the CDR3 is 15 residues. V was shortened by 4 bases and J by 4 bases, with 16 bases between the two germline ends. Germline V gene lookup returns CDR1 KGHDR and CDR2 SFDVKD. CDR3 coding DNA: TGTGCCACCAGTGAACACTCCTTACAGGGTTACGAGCAGTACTTC. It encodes CATSEHSLQGYEQYF.

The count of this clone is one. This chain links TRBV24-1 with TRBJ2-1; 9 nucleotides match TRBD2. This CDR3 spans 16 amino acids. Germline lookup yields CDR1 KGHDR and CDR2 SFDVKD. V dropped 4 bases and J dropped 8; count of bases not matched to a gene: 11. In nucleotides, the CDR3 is TGTGCCACCAGTGAGCCCTCGAGCGGGAGGAATGATGAGCAGTTCTTC. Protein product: CATSEPSSGRNDEQFF.

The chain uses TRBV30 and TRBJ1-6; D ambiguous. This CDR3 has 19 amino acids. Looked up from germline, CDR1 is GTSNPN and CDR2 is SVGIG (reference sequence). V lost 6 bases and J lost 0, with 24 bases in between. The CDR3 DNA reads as TGTGCCTGCACGTCTCCGGGGAAGGTGGCAAGCTCCTATAATTCACCCCTCCACTTT. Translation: CACTSPGKVASSYNSPLHF.

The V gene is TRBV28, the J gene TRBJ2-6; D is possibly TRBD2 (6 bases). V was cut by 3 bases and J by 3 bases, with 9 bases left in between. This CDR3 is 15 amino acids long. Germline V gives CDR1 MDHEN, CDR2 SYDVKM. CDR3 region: CASSFGGGGANVLTF. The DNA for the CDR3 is TGTGCCAGCAGTTTCGGGGGTGGTGGGGCCAACGTCCTGACTTTC.

The chain's CDR3 is CAISESLGNPTGGMNTEAFF. The CDR3, as DNA: TGTGCCATCAGTGAGTCGCTGGGAAACCCGACAGGGGGCATGAACACTGAAGCTTTCTTT. The V and J genes are TRBV10-3 and TRBJ1-1, with 10 bases aligning to TRBD1. The CDR3 runs 20 residues. V shed 0 bases, J shed 0 bases, and the junction held 13 bases outside the gene matches. CDR1 is ENHRY and CDR2 is SYGVKD in the germline V gene.

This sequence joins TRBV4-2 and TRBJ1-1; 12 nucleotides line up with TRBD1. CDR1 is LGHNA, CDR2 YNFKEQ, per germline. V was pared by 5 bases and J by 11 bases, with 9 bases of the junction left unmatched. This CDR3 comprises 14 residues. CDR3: CASSYRDRGPSAFF. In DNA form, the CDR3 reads TGTGCCAGCAGCTACCGGGACAGGGGGCCCTCGGCTTTCTTT.

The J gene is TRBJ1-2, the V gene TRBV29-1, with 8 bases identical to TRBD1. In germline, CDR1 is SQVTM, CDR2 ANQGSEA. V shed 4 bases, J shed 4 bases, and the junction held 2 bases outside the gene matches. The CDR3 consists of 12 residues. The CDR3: CSVVTGAYGYTF. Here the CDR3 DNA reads TGCAGCGTTGTGACAGGGGCCTATGGCTACACCTTC.

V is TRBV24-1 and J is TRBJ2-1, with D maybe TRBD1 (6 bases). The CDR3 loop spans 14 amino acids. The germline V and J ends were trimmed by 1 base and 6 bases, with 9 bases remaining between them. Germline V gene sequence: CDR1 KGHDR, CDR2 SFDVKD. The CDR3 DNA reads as TGTGCCACCAGTGATTTCACAGGGTTCAATGAGCAGTTCTTC. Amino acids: CATSDFTGFNEQFF.

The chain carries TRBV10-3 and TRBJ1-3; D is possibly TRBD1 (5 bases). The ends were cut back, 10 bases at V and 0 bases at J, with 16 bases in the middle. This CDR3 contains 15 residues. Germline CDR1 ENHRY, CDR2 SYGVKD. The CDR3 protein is CANSRQSGSGNTIYF. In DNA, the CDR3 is TGTGCCAACAGCCGACAGTCCGGCTCTGGAAACACCATATATTTT.

CDR3 region: CASSPRQGSTDTQYF. CDR3 sequence (DNA): TGCGCCAGCAGCCCCCGACAGGGAAGCACAGATACGCAGTATTTT. The rearrangement joins TRBV5-1 to TRBJ2-3, with 7 nucleotides matching TRBD1. The CDR3 sequence is 15 residues long. Per the germline V gene, CDR1 is SGHRS and CDR2 is YFSETQ. Unmatched junction bases numbered 5, after V lost 4 bases and J lost 0 bases.

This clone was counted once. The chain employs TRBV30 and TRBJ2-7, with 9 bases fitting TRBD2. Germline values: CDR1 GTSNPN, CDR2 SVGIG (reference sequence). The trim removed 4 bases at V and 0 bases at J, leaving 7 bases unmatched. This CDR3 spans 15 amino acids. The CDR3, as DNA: TGTGCCTGGATTCCCATGACTAGCGGCTCCTACGAGCAGTACTTC. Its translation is CAWIPMTSGSYEQYF.

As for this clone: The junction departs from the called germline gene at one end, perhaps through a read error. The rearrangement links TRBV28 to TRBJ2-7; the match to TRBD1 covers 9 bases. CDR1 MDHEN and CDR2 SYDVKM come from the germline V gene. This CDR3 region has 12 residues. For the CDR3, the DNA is TGTGCCAGCAGTAGTAATCAGGACAGGGGTCTTTTC. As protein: CASSSNQDRGLF. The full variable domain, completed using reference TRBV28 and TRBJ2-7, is DVKVTQSSRYLVKRTGEKVFLECVQDMDHENMFWYRQDPGLGLRLIYFSYDVKMKEKGDIPEGYSVSREKKERFSLILESASTNQTSMYLCASSSNQDRGLFGPGTRLTVT.

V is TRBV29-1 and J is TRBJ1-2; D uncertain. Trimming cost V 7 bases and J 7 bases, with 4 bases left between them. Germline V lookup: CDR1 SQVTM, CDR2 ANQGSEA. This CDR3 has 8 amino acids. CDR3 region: CSDGGYTF. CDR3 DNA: TGCAGCGACGGTGGCTACACCTTC.

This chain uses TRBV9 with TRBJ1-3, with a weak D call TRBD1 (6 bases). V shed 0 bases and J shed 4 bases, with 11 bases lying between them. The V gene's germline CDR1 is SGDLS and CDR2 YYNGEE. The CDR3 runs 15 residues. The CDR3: CASSVVGTQGNTIYF. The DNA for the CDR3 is TGTGCCAGCAGCGTAGTTGGGACACAAGGAAACACCATATATTTT.

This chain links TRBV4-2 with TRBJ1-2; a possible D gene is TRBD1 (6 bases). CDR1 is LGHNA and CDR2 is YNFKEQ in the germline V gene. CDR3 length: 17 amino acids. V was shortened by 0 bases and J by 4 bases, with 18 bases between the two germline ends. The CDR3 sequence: CASSQDHRGAGTYGYTF. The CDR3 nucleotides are TGTGCCAGCAGCCAAGACCATCGGGGGGCTGGGACCTATGGCTACACCTTC.

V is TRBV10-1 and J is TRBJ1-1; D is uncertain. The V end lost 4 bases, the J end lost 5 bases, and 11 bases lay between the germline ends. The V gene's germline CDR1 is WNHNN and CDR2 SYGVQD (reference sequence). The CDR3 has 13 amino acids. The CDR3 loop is CASSVMPDTEAFF. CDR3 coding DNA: TGCGCCAGCAGTGTAATGCCAGATACTGAAGCTTTCTTT.

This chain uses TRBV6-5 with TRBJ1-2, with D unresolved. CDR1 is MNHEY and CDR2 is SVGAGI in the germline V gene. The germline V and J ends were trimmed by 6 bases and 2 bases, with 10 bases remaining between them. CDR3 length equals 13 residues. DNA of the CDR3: TGTGCCAGCAGCCTAGGGAGCAACTATGGCTACACCTTC. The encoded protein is CASSLGSNYGYTF.

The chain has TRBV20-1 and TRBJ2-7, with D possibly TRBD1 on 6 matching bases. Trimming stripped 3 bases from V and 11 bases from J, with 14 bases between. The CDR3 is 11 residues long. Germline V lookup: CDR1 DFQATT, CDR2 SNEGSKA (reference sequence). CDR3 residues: CSARMAGVEYF. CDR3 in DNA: TGCAGTGCTAGGATGGCAGGGGTTGAGTACTTC.

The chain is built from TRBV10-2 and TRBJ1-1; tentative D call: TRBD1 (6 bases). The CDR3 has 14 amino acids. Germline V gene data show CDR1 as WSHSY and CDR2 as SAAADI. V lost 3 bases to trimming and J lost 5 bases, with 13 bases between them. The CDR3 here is CASSDYTGYTEAFF. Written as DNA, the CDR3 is TGCGCCAGCAGTGATTATACAGGGTATACTGAAGCTTTCTTT.

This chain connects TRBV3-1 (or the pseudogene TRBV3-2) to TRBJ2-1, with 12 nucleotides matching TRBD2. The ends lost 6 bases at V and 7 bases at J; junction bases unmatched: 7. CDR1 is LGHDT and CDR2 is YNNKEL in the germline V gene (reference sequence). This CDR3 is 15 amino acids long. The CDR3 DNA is TGTGCCAGCAGTAATCTAGCGGGAGGGCGGAATGAGCAGTTCTTC. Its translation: CASSNLAGGRNEQFF.

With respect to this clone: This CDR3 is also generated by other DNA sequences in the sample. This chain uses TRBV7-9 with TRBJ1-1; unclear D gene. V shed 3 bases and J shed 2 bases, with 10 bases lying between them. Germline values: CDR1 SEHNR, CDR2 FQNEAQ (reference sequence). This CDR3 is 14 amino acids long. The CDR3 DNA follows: TGTGCCAGCAGCTTGGCACGGGGAAACACTGAAGCTTTCTTT. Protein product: CASSLARGNTEAFF.

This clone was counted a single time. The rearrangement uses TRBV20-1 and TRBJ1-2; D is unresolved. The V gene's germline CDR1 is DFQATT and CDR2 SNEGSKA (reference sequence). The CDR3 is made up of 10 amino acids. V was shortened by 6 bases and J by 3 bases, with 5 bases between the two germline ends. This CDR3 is CSAVYYGYTF. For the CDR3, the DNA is TGCAGTGCCGTTTACTATGGCTACACCTTC.

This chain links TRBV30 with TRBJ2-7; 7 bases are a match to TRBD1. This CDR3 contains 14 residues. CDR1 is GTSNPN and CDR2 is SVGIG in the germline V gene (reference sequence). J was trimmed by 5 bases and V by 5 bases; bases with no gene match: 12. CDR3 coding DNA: TGTGCCTGGGTGAGACAGGGCGGCGTAGACGAGCAGTACTTC. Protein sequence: CAWVRQGGVDEQYF.

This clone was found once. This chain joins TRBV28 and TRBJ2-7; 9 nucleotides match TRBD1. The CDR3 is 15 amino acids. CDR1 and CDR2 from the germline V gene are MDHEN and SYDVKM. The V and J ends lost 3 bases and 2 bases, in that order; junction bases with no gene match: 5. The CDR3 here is CASSLGQGSPYEQYF. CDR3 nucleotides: TGTGCCAGCAGTTTGGGACAGGGCAGCCCCTACGAGCAGTACTTC.

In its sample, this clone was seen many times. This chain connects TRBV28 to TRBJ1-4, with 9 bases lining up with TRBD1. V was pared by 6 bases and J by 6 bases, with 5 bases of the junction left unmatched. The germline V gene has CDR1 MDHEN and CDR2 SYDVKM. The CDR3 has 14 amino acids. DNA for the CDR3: TGTGCCAGCAGAACCGGGACAGGGTATGAAAAACTGTTTTTT. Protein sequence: CASRTGTGYEKLFF.

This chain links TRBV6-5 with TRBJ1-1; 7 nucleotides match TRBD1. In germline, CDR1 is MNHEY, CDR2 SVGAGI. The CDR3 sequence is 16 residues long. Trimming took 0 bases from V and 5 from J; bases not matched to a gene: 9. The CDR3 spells CASSYSDRRGGTEAFF. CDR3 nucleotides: TGTGCCAGCAGTTACTCGGACAGGAGAGGAGGTACTGAAGCTTTCTTT.

The CDR3 coding sequence is TGTGCCAGCAAGCGGCGGGGCTCCTACAATGAGCAGTTCTTC. This translates into CASKRRGSYNEQFF. V gene TRBV6-5 combines with J gene TRBJ2-1; TRBD2 is a possible D gene (6 bases). V was cut by 7 bases and J by 0 bases, with 10 bases left in between. The CDR3 is 14 residues long. Per the germline V gene, CDR1 is MNHEY and CDR2 is SVGAGI.

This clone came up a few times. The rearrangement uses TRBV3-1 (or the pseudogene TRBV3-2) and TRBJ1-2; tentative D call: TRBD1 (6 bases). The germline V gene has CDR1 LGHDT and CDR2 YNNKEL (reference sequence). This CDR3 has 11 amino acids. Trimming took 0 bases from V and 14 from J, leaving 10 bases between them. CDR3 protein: CASSQETGITF. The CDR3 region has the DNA TGTGCCAGCAGCCAAGAAACAGGGATAACCTTC.

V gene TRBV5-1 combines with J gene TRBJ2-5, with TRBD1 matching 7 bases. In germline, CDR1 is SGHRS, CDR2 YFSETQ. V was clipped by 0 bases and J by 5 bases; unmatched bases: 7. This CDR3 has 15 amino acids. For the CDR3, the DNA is TGCGCCAGCAGCTTGGGGCGAACAGGGGCGGAGACCCAGTACTTC. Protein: CASSLGRTGAETQYF.

DNA for the CDR3: TGCGCCAGCAGTGGGCAGTCCTACAATGAGCAGTTCTTC. Protein: CASSGQSYNEQFF. This sequence joins TRBV10-2 and TRBJ2-1; no clear D gene. The CDR3 contains 13 residues. Trimming stripped 4 bases from V and 1 base from J, with 5 bases between. Germline CDR1 is WSHSY and CDR2 is SAAADI.